Following are 28 T cell receptor beta chains from one sample sequenced in a study of T-cell reconstitution after alpha-beta-depleted transplantation in children. Unique molecular identifiers were incorporated during preparation of the TCRbeta library. TCRdb analysed the PCR reads with MiXCR anew, one entry per CDR3 protein. The sample contains 200,000 to 250,000 distinct CDR3 sequences, 20% to 30% of which appear only once. The sequences come from PBMCs, mostly from graft donor cells, collected 360 days after TCRalphabeta/CD19-depleted stem cell transplant. The receptors were gathered from a female patient aged 2-15 years who had a stem cell transplant for congenital amegakaryocytic thrombocytopenia, so the T cells may come from the graft donor.

The chain is built from TRBV5-5 and TRBJ2-6; no clear D. CDR1 is SGHKS and CDR2 is YYEKEE in the germline V gene (reference sequence). Trimming shortened V by 5 bases and J by 0 bases, and 9 bases separated the two germline ends. The CDR3 is 15 amino acids. CDR3 amino acids: CASRPPRSGANVLTF. The CDR3 nucleotides read TGTGCCAGCAGACCCCCGCGCTCTGGGGCCAACGTCCTGACTTTC.

This rearrangement joins TRBV6-5 to TRBJ2-1; D not certain. Per the germline V gene, CDR1 is MNHEY and CDR2 is SVGAGI. V lost 6 bases and J lost 7, with 10 bases in between. This CDR3 is built from 12 residues. The CDR3 region is CASSLGSNEQFF. CDR3 in DNA: TGTGCCAGCAGCTTAGGGTCAAATGAGCAGTTCTTC.

This clonotype occurred many times. The chain joins TRBV9 to TRBJ2-3; 9 bases map to TRBD2. The germline V gene encodes CDR1 SGDLS and CDR2 YYNGEE. The CDR3 runs to 16 residues. The junction had 11 bases not matched to a gene; V was cut back by 4 bases and J by 5 bases. The CDR3 is CASSSGTSFPKDTQYF. In DNA, the CDR3 is TGTGCCAGCAGCTCGGGGACTAGCTTCCCCAAAGATACGCAGTATTTT.

J is TRBJ2-4 and V is TRBV7-2; maybe TRBD2 (6 bases). The CDR3 is made up of 14 amino acids. V was pared by 3 bases and J by 11 bases, with 17 bases between. Per germline, CDR1 SGHTA and CDR2 FQGNSA. The CDR3 loop reads CASSLDGGTTLQYF. CDR3 in DNA: TGTGCCAGCAGCTTGGACGGCGGGACGACCCTTCAGTACTTC.

Turning to this clonotype: In this CDR3 the conserved last residue, phenylalanine or tryptophan, is missing, so a read error is likely. The chain couples TRBV29-1 to TRBJ2-7; the D gene is possibly TRBD2 (7 bases). The CDR3 is 13 residues long. Looked up from germline, CDR1 is SQVTM and CDR2 is ANQGSEA. Trimming removed 4 bases at V and 3 bases at J, with 13 bases between. The CDR3 sequence is CSVGEGGHYEQYL. The CDR3 coding sequence is TGCAGCGTTGGGGAGGGGGGGCACTACGAGCAGTACTTA.

The V gene is TRBV7-8, the J gene TRBJ2-1; D is unresolved. Germline assignment: CDR1 SGHVS and CDR2 FQNEAQ. This CDR3 comprises 13 residues. V lost 5 bases, J lost 5 bases, and 10 bases lay in between. The CDR3 DNA is TGTGCCAGCAGCCCGTCGGTAGACAATGAGCAGTTCTTC. It encodes CASSPSVDNEQFF.

V usage is TRBV5-4 and J usage is TRBJ2-5; D is ambiguous. This CDR3 spans 14 amino acids. Germline CDR1 SGHNT, CDR2 YYREEE (reference sequence). V shed 0 bases and J shed 4 bases, with 10 bases lying between them. CDR3 sequence (DNA): TGTGCCAGCAGCTTGGAGGTGGCGAGAGAGACCCAGTACTTC. This encodes CASSLEVARETQYF.

This clonotype appeared many times. The chain has TRBV24-1 and TRBJ1-1, with no clear D. CDR1 and CDR2 (germline): KGHDR, SFDVKD. The CDR3 has 13 amino acids. The V and J ends lost 4 bases and 2 bases respectively, with 7 bases between them. CDR3 bases: TGTGCCACCAGTGACCCCGGAAACACTGAAGCTTTCTTT. Encoded protein: CATSDPGNTEAFF.

The genes are TRBV7-9 and TRBJ2-7; 9 nucleotides match TRBD2. CDR3 length: 14 amino acids. J was trimmed by 3 bases and V by 5 bases; bases with no gene match: 5. Germline lookup yields CDR1 SEHNR and CDR2 FQNEAQ (reference sequence). The CDR3 sequence is CASSPGLAFYEQYF. CDR3 bases: TGTGCCAGCAGCCCGGGACTAGCTTTCTACGAGCAGTACTTC.

This clonotype was picked up a small number of times. CDR3 sequence: CSASSGKGGQETQYF. CDR3 nucleotide sequence: TGCAGTGCTAGTAGTGGGAAGGGGGGCCAAGAGACCCAGTACTTC. This chain uses TRBV20-1 with TRBJ2-5; D possibly matches TRBD1 or TRBD2 (6 bases each). From germline, CDR1 is DFQATT and CDR2 SNEGSKA (reference sequence). The CDR3 has 15 amino acids. Trimming left V 3 bases short and J 1 base short, with 15 bases between.

The rearrangement links TRBV20-1 to TRBJ2-1, with unresolved D. The CDR3 is 11 amino acids. V lost 5 bases, J lost 5 bases, and 7 bases lay in between. CDR1 is DFQATT and CDR2 is SNEGSKA in the germline V gene (reference sequence). The CDR3 nucleotides read TGCAGTGCTGTCCCGAACAATGAGCAGTTCTTC. It translates to CSAVPNNEQFF.

This clonotype was picked up a small number of times. The rearrangement links TRBV20-1 to TRBJ1-1; the D gene is possibly TRBD1 (6 bases). The CDR3 length is 14 residues. The germline V gene encodes CDR1 DFQATT and CDR2 SNEGSKA (reference sequence). V shed 2 bases and J shed 8 bases, with 18 bases lying between them. The DNA of the CDR3 is TGCAGTGCTAGAATGGGACATACTTCTCGGGAAGCTTTCTTT. Translated, it gives CSARMGHTSREAFF.

This clonotype occurred many times. The chain links TRBV28 to TRBJ1-3; possibly TRBD1 for D (5 bases). The CDR3 is made up of 13 amino acids. Germline V gives CDR1 MDHEN, CDR2 SYDVKM. CDR3 amino acids: CAVRGSSGNTIYF. The CDR3 DNA sequence: TGTGCAGTTCGGGGGAGCTCTGGAAACACCATATATTTT.

This chain links TRBV28 with TRBJ1-5; TRBD1 matches at 7 bases. CDR3 length: 13 residues. CDR1 and CDR2 from the germline V gene are MDHEN and SYDVKM. V was pared by 5 bases and J by 2 bases, with 0 bases of the junction left unmatched. For the CDR3, the DNA is TGTGCCAGCAGTGGGACAGGCAATCAGCCCCAGCATTTT. Amino acids: CASSGTGNQPQHF.

This clonotype came up a few times. The chain links TRBV20-1 to TRBJ1-4; D is possibly TRBD1 (5 bases). The CDR3 runs 16 residues. Trimming cost V 3 bases and J 3 bases, with 17 bases left between them. The V gene's germline CDR1 is DFQATT and CDR2 SNEGSKA (reference sequence). Written as DNA, the CDR3 is TGCAGTGCTAGGGATCCACCCAGGGCGTCTAATGAAAAACTGTTTTTT. Its translation: CSARDPPRASNEKLFF.

The rearrangement links TRBV24-1 to TRBJ1-2; D not resolved. From germline, CDR1 is KGHDR and CDR2 SFDVKD. The CDR3 has 11 residues. Trimming stripped 5 bases from V and 4 bases from J, with 4 bases between. DNA for the CDR3: TGTGCCACCAGTGCCCTCTATGGCTACACCTTC. It codes for CATSALYGYTF.

The table lists this clonotype with a few counts. This sequence joins TRBV11-2 and TRBJ2-3; 7 positions agree with TRBD1. CDR3 length: 18 amino acids. The J segment lost 2 bases and the V segment lost 3 bases, leaving 14 bases of the junction unmatched. The germline V gene has CDR1 SGHAT and CDR2 FQNNGV. The CDR3 loop reads CASSFRDRFWGDTDTQYF. CDR3 bases: TGTGCCAGCAGCTTCCGGGACAGATTTTGGGGAGACACAGATACGCAGTATTTT.

This clonotype appeared many times. The chain carries TRBV4-3 and TRBJ2-7; D call uncertain. Germline CDR1 reads LGHNA; CDR2 reads YSLEER. CDR3 size: 15 residues. The germline V and J ends were trimmed by 0 bases and 1 base, with 10 bases remaining between them. In nucleotides, the CDR3 is TGCGCCAGCAGCCAAGATTCCCAGATGTCCTACGAGCAGTACTTC. Protein sequence: CASSQDSQMSYEQYF.

The chain couples TRBV12-3 or TRBV12-4 to TRBJ2-5; TRBD1 matches at 9 bases. This CDR3 spans 15 amino acids. The V gene end was trimmed by 4 bases and the J gene end by 3 bases; junction bases not matched to a gene: 6. CDR3 amino acids: CASSSYRTGEETQYF. DNA for the CDR3: TGTGCCAGCAGTTCCTACCGGACAGGGGAAGAGACCCAGTACTTC.

This clonotype was seen more than once but under ten times. The J gene is TRBJ2-1, the V gene TRBV11-2, with 10 bases aligning to TRBD2. Germline V lookup: CDR1 SGHAT, CDR2 FQNNGV. After removal of 3 bases from V and 9 bases from J, the junction contained 2 bases not matched to a gene. This CDR3 spans 13 amino acids. The CDR3 loop is CASSFGTSAEQFF. The CDR3 DNA follows: TGTGCCAGCAGCTTCGGGACTAGCGCTGAGCAGTTCTTC.

The V gene is TRBV5-1, the J gene TRBJ2-5; tentative D call: TRBD2 (5 bases). Germline CDR1 and CDR2: SGHRS and YFSETQ. V was shortened by 6 bases and J by 1 base, with 10 bases between the two germline ends. This CDR3 is 13 amino acids long. CDR3 nucleotides: TGCGCCAGCAAGATCAGCGGCCAAGAGACCCAGTACTTC. This codes for CASKISGQETQYF.

This chain links TRBV29-1 with TRBJ2-5, with D possibly being TRBD2 (6 bases). The V end lost 2 bases, the J end lost 5 bases, and 15 bases lay between the germline ends. Germline V gene data show CDR1 as SQVTM and CDR2 as ANQGSEA. The CDR3 has 14 amino acids. In DNA, the CDR3 is TGCAGCGTTGAACCGGGAGCGGGTGACGAGACCCAGTACTTC. This translates into CSVEPGAGDETQYF.

In this sample, this clonotype turned up a few times. The J gene is TRBJ2-3, the V gene TRBV28; tentative D call: TRBD1 (5 bases). In germline, CDR1 is MDHEN, CDR2 SYDVKM. This CDR3 spans 14 amino acids. V was trimmed by 5 bases and J by 2 bases, leaving 11 bases between them. DNA of the CDR3: TGTGCCAGCAGTAACGACAGAATCACAGATACGCAGTATTTT. Protein product: CASSNDRITDTQYF.

This clonotype has more than one count but fewer than ten. Mismatch with germline at one junction end may stem from a read error. The chain links TRBV5-1 to TRBJ1-1; TRBD1 might be the D (5 bases). CDR3 size: 15 residues. Germline V gene sequence: CDR1 SGHRS, CDR2 YFSETQ. The CDR3 DNA follows: TGCGCCAGCAGTTTGGGTGTCCAGGGAAGCACTGAAGCTTTCTTT. It yields the protein CASSLGVQGSTEAFF.

This clonotype was detected a few times. V is TRBV5-1 and J is TRBJ2-3; 14 bases map to TRBD2. Trimming at V came to 2 bases and at J to 2 bases, leaving 10 bases not matched to a gene. The germline V gene encodes CDR1 SGHRS and CDR2 YFSETQ. CDR3 length: 19 amino acids. For the CDR3, the DNA is TGCGCCAGCAGCTTTCCCGCGCCGGGACTAGCGGGGGCCACAGATACGCAGTATTTT. It yields the protein CASSFPAPGLAGATDTQYF. Based on the CDR3 plus reference TRBV5-1 and TRBJ2-3, the full variable domain is KAGVTQTPRYLIKTRGQQVTLSCSPISGHRSVSWYQQTPGQGLQFLFEYFSETQRNKGNFPGRFSGRQFSNSRSEMNVSTLELGDSALYLCASSFPAPGLAGATDTQYFGPGTRLTVL.

This clonotype was detected a few times. The chain combines TRBV5-1 with TRBJ2-1; D possibly matches TRBD1 or TRBD2 (5 bases each). Germline V CDR1 and CDR2: SGHRS, YFSETQ. The CDR3 runs 15 residues. V was trimmed by 2 bases and J by 3 bases, leaving 12 bases between them. CDR3 region: CASSLTGTNYNEQFF. CDR3 in DNA: TGCGCCAGCAGCTTAACGGGGACCAACTACAATGAGCAGTTCTTC.

This clonotype was counted a few times. V gene TRBV7-3 combines with J gene TRBJ2-5; D remains unclear. V gave up 0 bases and J gave up 3 bases, with 5 bases separating them. The CDR3 contains 13 residues. Germline CDR1 is SGHTA and CDR2 is FQGTGA. The CDR3 bases are TGTGCCAGCAGCTTAACCGTAGAAGAGACCCAGTACTTC. Translating it yields CASSLTVEETQYF.

The genes are TRBV7-9 and TRBJ2-2; 7 nucleotides align to TRBD2. The trim removed 10 bases at V and 4 bases at J, leaving 9 bases unmatched. This CDR3 is 14 amino acids long. The germline V gene encodes CDR1 SEHNR and CDR2 FQNEAQ (reference sequence). The DNA for the CDR3 is TGTGCCACCCCTGGCGGGAGCCTCACCGGGGAGCTGTTTTTT. Its translation: CATPGGSLTGELFF.